This is a list of T cell receptor beta chains from one sample in a study of T-cell memory formation after mild COVID-19. TCRdb called the 5' RACE reads again in MiXCR, with one record for every CDR3 protein. The sample holds approximately 150,000 distinct CDR3 sequences, roughly 19% seen once. Sequences were obtained from PBMCs or a T cell subset sorted from them (not recorded which). The receptors were sampled from an adult woman who had mild COVID-19 (a few samples of this study predate the infection). Cell type and time point are not known. CDR3s include the opening cysteine and the closing phenylalanine or tryptophan. Fields, in order: J gene, V gene, D gene, clone size, CDR3 protein, CDR3 DNA. D genes are given only for firm matches. Clone sizes are given selectively: once, few, many, or a class where the clone is expanded.

TRBJ1-2 TRBV6-5 NA NA CASTLRGYGYTF TGTGCCAGCACCTTGAGGGGCTATGGCTACACCTTC
TRBJ1-2 TRBV12-3/TRBV12-4 TRBD1 NA CASSPGLTGVGYTF TGTGCCAGCAGTCCAGGTCTGACAGGGGTCGGCTACACCTTC
TRBJ2-5 TRBV7-3 NA few CASSLSQGRLETQYF TGTGCCAGCAGCTTAAGTCAGGGGAGATTGGAGACCCAGTACTTC
TRBJ2-4 TRBV2 TRBD1 NA CASSPPGGQGNIQYF TGTGCCAGCAGTCCTCCAGGGGGTCAAGGAAACATTCAGTACTTC
TRBJ2-4 TRBV9 NA few CASSIDWAKNIQYF TGTGCCAGCAGTATAGACTGGGCCAAAAACATTCAGTACTTC
TRBJ2-5 TRBV5-6 TRBD1 few CASSQISTRDSETQYF TGTGCCAGCAGCCAGATCTCGACTCGGGACAGTGAGACCCAGTACTTC
TRBJ1-1 TRBV5-1 NA few CASSPAPGPNTEAFF TGCGCCAGCAGCCCCGCGCCGGGTCCGAACACTGAAGCTTTCTTT
TRBJ2-2 TRBV5-1 NA NA CASSSKAGAGELFF TGCGCCAGCAGCTCCAAAGCAGGGGCCGGGGAGCTGTTTTTT
TRBJ2-1 TRBV5-4 NA NA CAIPNPGAGRSYNEQFF TGTGCCATCCCCAACCCCGGGGCGGGCCGATCCTACAATGAGCAGTTCTTC
TRBJ2-7 TRBV18 NA few CASSPRIGDEQYF TGTGCCAGCTCACCACGAATCGGGGACGAGCAGTACTTC
TRBJ1-3 TRBV5-1 NA NA CASSLSTVSGNTIYF TGCGCCAGCAGCTTGTCGACAGTTTCTGGAAACACCATATATTTT
TRBJ2-5 TRBV7-3 TRBD1 few CASSSDRAETQYF TGTGCCAGCAGCTCTGACAGGGCAGAGACCCAGTACTTC
TRBJ1-4 TRBV7-9 NA NA CASSLGLRRQDMEKLFF TGTGCCAGCAGCTTAGGTTTAAGGAGACAGGATATGGAAAAACTGTTTTTT
TRBJ1-1 TRBV5-1 TRBD1 NA CASRGDRGIRTEAFF TGCGCCAGCAGGGGAGACAGGGGGATACGAACTGAAGCTTTCTTT
TRBJ1-4 TRBV2 NA NA CACGREKLFF TGTGCCTGCGGCAGGGAAAAACTGTTTTTT
TRBJ2-1 TRBV27 NA few CASSFWDQNNEQFF TGTGCCAGCAGTTTTTGGGACCAAAACAATGAGCAGTTCTTC
TRBJ2-4 TRBV4-1 NA few CASSQAVQNRVIAKNIQYF TGCGCCAGCAGCCAAGCGGTCCAGAACAGGGTAATAGCCAAAAACATTCAGTACTTC
TRBJ1-2 TRBV12-3/TRBV12-4 NA NA CASSSLWGRYSGYTF TGTGCCAGCAGCTCCCTATGGGGGAGGTATAGTGGCTACACCTTC
TRBJ1-1 TRBV5-1 NA NA CASSLSMEVGTEAFF TGCGCCAGCAGCTTGTCCATGGAAGTGGGAACTGAAGCTTTCTTT
TRBJ2-1 TRBV12-3/TRBV12-4 TRBD2 few CASSLSGGQQFF TGTGCCAGCAGTTTGAGCGGGGGTCAGCAGTTCTTC
TRBJ2-1 TRBV7-3 TRBD1 few CASSSDRINNEQFF TGTGCCAGCAGCTCGGACAGGATCAACAATGAGCAGTTCTTC
TRBJ2-7 TRBV7-2 NA many CASSPNGYDYEQYF TGTGCCAGCAGCCCCAATGGGTACGACTACGAGCAGTACTTC
TRBJ2-1 TRBV4-1 TRBD2 few CASSQGLAGASTYNEQFF TGCGCCAGCAGCCAAGGACTAGCGGGGGCCTCGACCTACAATGAGCAGTTCTTC
TRBJ2-7 TRBV10-3 NA NA CAISEDGYEQYF TGTGCCATCAGTGAAGACGGCTACGAGCAGTACTTC
TRBJ2-2 TRBV4-2 TRBD2 few CASSQDSTSGSLGELFF TGTGCCAGCAGCCAAGATAGCACTAGCGGGAGTCTCGGGGAGCTGTTTTTT
TRBJ2-5 TRBV19 NA NA CASSIGTGTNLETQYF TGTGCCAGTAGTATAGGCACCGGGACGAATTTAGAGACCCAGTACTTC
TRBJ2-3 TRBV20-1 TRBD2 many CSARTPGTSGSTDTQYF TGCAGTGCTAGAACCCCCGGGACTAGCGGGAGTACCGATACGCAGTATTTT
TRBJ1-6 TRBV20-1 TRBD1 few CSANDRGDSPLHF TGCAGTGCTAATGACAGGGGTGATTCACCCCTCCACTTT
TRBJ2-1 TRBV7-2 TRBD2 few CATDQGGLASNEQFF TGTGCCACCGACCAAGGGGGACTAGCGTCTAATGAGCAGTTCTTC
TRBJ2-7 TRBV6-2/TRBV6-3 TRBD1 NA CASRDRGGEQYF TGTGCCAGCAGGGACAGGGGCGGCGAGCAGTACTTC
TRBJ2-7 TRBV27 NA NA CASSLKGYHYSYEQYF TGTGCCAGCAGTTTAAAAGGGTACCATTACTCCTACGAGCAGTACTTC
TRBJ2-7 TRBV12-3/TRBV12-4 TRBD1 few CASSSAGTGIHYEQYF TGTGCCAGCAGTAGCGCCGGGACAGGGATACACTACGAGCAGTACTTC
TRBJ2-7 TRBV5-6 NA NA CASSLEQPYEQYF TGTGCCAGCAGCTTAGAGCAGCCCTACGAGCAGTACTTC
TRBJ2-1 TRBV30 TRBD2 few CALSTSGHNEQFF TGTGCCTTATCGACTAGCGGCCACAATGAGCAGTTCTTC
TRBJ1-1 TRBV6-1 NA NA CASSESRSANTEAFF TGTGCCAGCAGTGAAAGCAGGTCCGCGAACACTGAAGCTTTCTTT
TRBJ2-4 TRBV7-9 NA many CASSFDNSDIQYF TGTGCCAGCAGCTTTGACAATTCCGACATTCAGTACTTC
TRBJ1-2 TRBV7-2 NA NA CASSEIYGYTF TGTGCCAGCAGCGAGATTTATGGCTACACCTTC
TRBJ1-1 TRBV20-1 TRBD1 NA CSAPDRIGTEAFF TGCAGTGCCCCGGACAGGATTGGGACTGAAGCTTTCTTT
TRBJ1-3 TRBV6-5 TRBD1 NA CASSYGGQIVDTIYF TGTGCCAGCAGTTACGGGGGACAGATCGTAGACACCATATATTTT
TRBJ2-5 TRBV19 NA NA CASSKRKETQYF TGTGCCAGTAGTAAGCGAAAAGAGACCCAGTACTTC
TRBJ2-1 TRBV20-1 NA many CSARDRPGGPKWETNEQFF TGCAGTGCTAGAGATCGGCCCGGGGGCCCTAAGTGGGAGACAAATGAGCAGTTCTTC
TRBJ2-5 TRBV3-1 NA NA CASSHGNSRARGGPHGTQYF TGTGCCAGCAGTCATGGGAATAGCAGGGCGAGAGGAGGTCCCCACGGGACCCAGTACTTC
TRBJ1-1 TRBV20-1 NA NA CSARGGTNTEAFF TGCAGTGCTCGGGGGGGTACGAACACTGAAGCTTTCTTT
TRBJ2-3 TRBV7-3 NA few CASSLGLSSVTDTQYF TGTGCCAGCAGCTTAGGGTTGAGTAGCGTCACAGATACGCAGTATTTT
TRBJ2-7 TRBV10-3 NA few CATRDTGTPYEQYF TGTGCCACCAGGGACACAGGTACCCCCTACGAGCAGTACTTC
TRBJ1-1 TRBV20-1 TRBD1 few CSARQGRMNTEAFF TGCAGTGCAAGACAGGGAAGGATGAACACTGAAGCTTTCTTT
TRBJ1-2 TRBV12-3/TRBV12-4 TRBD1 NA CASSHMDRVSYGYTF TGTGCCAGCAGCCATATGGACAGGGTATCCTATGGCTACACCTTC
TRBJ2-5 TRBV7-6 TRBD2 once CASSLGGLAGVETQYF TGTGCCAGCAGCTTAGGGGGACTAGCGGGAGTAGAGACCCAGTACTTC
TRBJ2-1 TRBV13 NA NA CASSLKDVGTSFF TGTGCCAGCAGCTTAAAAGACGTCGGGACAAGCTTCTTC
TRBJ2-1 TRBV24-1 NA NA CATRGAGSYNEQFF TGTGCCACTAGAGGGGCCGGGTCCTACAATGAGCAGTTCTTC
TRBJ2-7 TRBV3-1 TRBD2 NA CASSRTSGRGYEQYF TGTGCCAGCAGCCGCACTAGCGGGAGAGGGTACGAGCAGTACTTC
TRBJ1-5 TRBV6-6 NA NA CASSYHREGNQPQHF TGTGCCAGCAGTTACCACAGGGAGGGCAATCAGCCCCAGCATTTT
TRBJ2-5 TRBV7-2 NA NA CASSLAGLRETQYF TGTGCCAGCAGCTTAGCGGGCCTCCGGGAGACCCAGTACTTC
TRBJ2-1 TRBV7-9 TRBD2 NA CASSSGLAGAVDEQFF TGTGCCAGCAGCTCCGGACTAGCGGGAGCGGTCGATGAGCAGTTCTTC
TRBJ2-2 TRBV28 TRBD2 NA CASFPPIGKRGNTGELFF TGTGCCAGCTTCCCCCCAATTGGGAAGCGGGGGAACACCGGGGAGCTGTTTTTT
TRBJ2-3 TRBV19 NA few CASSSRGGGTDTQYF TGTGCCAGTAGTTCCCGGGGAGGTGGCACAGATACGCAGTATTTT
TRBJ1-2 TRBV5-5 NA NA CASSLEENYGYTF TGTGCCAGCAGCTTGGAAGAGAACTATGGCTACACCTTC
TRBJ1-1 TRBV7-2 NA few CASDRWDLPSEAFF TGTGCCAGCGACCGCTGGGACCTTCCGTCAGAGGCTTTCTTT